Below, one T cell receptor beta chain is given with its context. Its target is unknown. CD45RO negativity and positive selection for CCR7 defined naive CD8 cells, a population that excluded terminally differentiated effector memory CD45RA+ cells. V was trimmed by 4 bases and J by 2 bases, leaving 12 bases between them. There are 15 residues in the CDR3. Germline assignment: CDR1 MNHEY and CDR2 SMNVEV (reference sequence). Profiled with immunoSEQ multiplex PCR; TCRdb holds only in-frame clones, not every one. The data contain around 620,000 clones, approximately 96% of them singletons. The data belong to a study of shared clonotypes between healthy human individuals. Study-wide context: A few men and two women, aged 18 to 49, were donors. The plates for each donor numbered three CD4 naive, three CD4 memory, two CD8 naive and one CD8 memory.

Study-wide findings and caveats: Naive CD4 clonotypes overlapped across a handful of donors at roughly 5.1%.

The sequenced material came from naive CD8+ T cells sorted from blood. This chain connects TRBV27 to TRBJ1-3; D is unclear. The origin of this receptor is a woman aged 25 to 45 in good health. CDR3 in amino acids: CASSSRLAPGNTIYF. CDR3 nucleotide sequence: TGTGCCAGCAGTTCGCGCCTCGCCCCTGGAAACACCATATATTTT.